A few counts support the clone carrying this T cell receptor (beta chain). The sample is drawn from a study of response to subunit inactivated influenza vaccine. TCRdb re-derived calls from the RT-PCR reads in MiXCR, one entry per CDR3 protein. The table includes roughly 620,000 distinct CDR3 sequences, around 11% detected once. The CDR3 extends over 14 amino acids. J gave up 3 bases and V 2 bases, and 4 bases lay outside the gene matches. Germline V gene data show CDR1 as MDHEN and CDR2 as SYDVKM. The sample also formed part of further work on T cells expressing NK-cell markers. From that second work: The authors made TCR beta cDNA libraries by 5'RACE template switching. This switching added a universal primer site and UMIs. Sequenced donors, eight in total, included seven who were HCMV-seropositive and one who was seronegative.

The chain couples TRBV28 to TRBJ2-7, with TRBD2 identical over 7 bases. This clonotype was obtained from a man aged 45 to 65 who received an inactivated influenza vaccine. Here the sequenced sample was PBMCs from blood, taken on the day of vaccination. The CDR3 DNA reads TGTGCCAGCAGTTTACTAGCGGAGTTCTACGAGCAGTACTTC. Its translation: CASSLLAEFYEQYF. Drawing the rest from reference TRBV28 and TRBJ2-7, the complete variable domain is DVKVTQSSRYLVKRTGEKVFLECVQDMDHENMFWYRQDPGLGLRLIYFSYDVKMKEKGDIPEGYSVSREKKERFSLILESASTNQTSMYLCASSLLAEFYEQYFGPGTRLTVT.